The clone carrying this T cell receptor (beta chain) was seen repeatedly, ten times or more. Its matching antigen is unknown. The sample belongs to a study of T-cell reconstitution after alpha-beta-depleted transplantation in children. Whole-study results and caveats: T-cell counts and diversity were attributed mostly to newly produced T cells one year after transplant. In patients about two months after transplant, alpha-beta T cells reportedly arose from several hundred expanded graft clones. Recipient T cells and thymic progenitors that survived gave rise to the high TCRbeta diversity observed at day 60 in some patients.

Trimming stripped 4 bases from V and 5 bases from J, with 8 bases between. The CDR3 length is 13 residues. Germline lookup yields CDR1 SGHVS and CDR2 FQNEAQ. A TCRbeta library incorporating unique molecular identifiers was prepared. MiXCR, run by TCRdb on the PCR reads, gives a single entry per CDR3 protein. The repertoire holds 150,000 to 250,000 distinct CDR3 sequences, with 5.5% to 7% as singletons. The source material was PBMCs, sampled before TCRalphabeta/CD19-depleted stem cell transplant. The receptor comes from a girl less than two years old with combined immunodeficiency, due to receive a stem cell transplant. The chain has TRBV7-8 and TRBJ2-2; D is undetermined. The CDR3: CASSSRVTGELFF. The DNA for the CDR3 is TGTGCCAGCAGCTCCCGGGTGACCGGGGAGCTGTTTTTT.